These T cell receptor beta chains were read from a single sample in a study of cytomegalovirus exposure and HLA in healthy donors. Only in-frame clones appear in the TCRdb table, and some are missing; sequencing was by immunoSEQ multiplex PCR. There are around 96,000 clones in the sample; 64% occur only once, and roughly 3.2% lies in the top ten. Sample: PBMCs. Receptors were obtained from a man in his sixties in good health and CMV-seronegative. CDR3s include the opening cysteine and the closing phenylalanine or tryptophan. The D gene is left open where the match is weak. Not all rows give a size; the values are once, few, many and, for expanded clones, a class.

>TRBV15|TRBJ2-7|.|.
TGTGCCACCAGCATCCGACAGAAAACCTACGAGCAGTACTTC
CATSIRQKTYEQYF
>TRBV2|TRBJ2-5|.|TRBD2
TGTGCCAGCACCGAGCAGGGACTAGCGGGAGAGGGGACCCAGTACTTC
CASTEQGLAGEGTQYF
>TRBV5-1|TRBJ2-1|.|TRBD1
TGCGCCAGCAGCTTGGGGAGTGGGACAGCTTACAATGAGCAGTTCTTC
CASSLGSGTAYNEQFF
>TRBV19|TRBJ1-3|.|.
TGTGCCAGTAGTGCCCCAGGGTTCGGTGGAAACACCATATATTTT
CASSAPGFGGNTIYF
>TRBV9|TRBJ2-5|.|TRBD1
TGTGCCAGCAGCGTAAGCGGGGACAGGGGAGGGGAGACCCAGTACTTC
CASSVSGDRGGETQYF
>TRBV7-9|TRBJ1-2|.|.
TGTGCCAGCAGCTTGGGGGCATACTATGGCTACACCTTC
CASSLGAYYGYTF
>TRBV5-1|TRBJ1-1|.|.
TGCGCCAGCAGCTTGACATCAGGGTTTCACATGAACACTGAAGCTTTCTTT
CASSLTSGFHMNTEAFF
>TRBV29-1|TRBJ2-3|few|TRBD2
TGCAGCGTACGACTAGCGGGAGCTAGCACAGATACGCAGTATTTT
CSVRLAGASTDTQYF
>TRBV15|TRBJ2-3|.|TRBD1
TGTGCCACCAGCAGCGGGACAGGGTGGACAGATACGCAGTATTTT
CATSSGTGWTDTQYF
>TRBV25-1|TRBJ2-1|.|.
TGTGCCAGCAGTGCCACAGGGTTTCAGGTCAATGAGCAGTTCTTC
CASSATGFQVNEQFF
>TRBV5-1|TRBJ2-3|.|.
TGCGCCAGCAGCTTGGGGACAGGACTAAGCACAGATACGCAGTATTTT
CASSLGTGLSTDTQYF
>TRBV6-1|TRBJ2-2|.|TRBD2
TGTGCCAGCAGTGGACTAGCGGGCGCGAACACCGGGGAGCTGTTTTTT
CASSGLAGANTGELFF
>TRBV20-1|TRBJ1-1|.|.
TGCAGTGCTAGAGTAAACACTGAAGCTTTCTTT
CSARVNTEAFF
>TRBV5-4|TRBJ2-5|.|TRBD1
TGTGCCAGCAGCCTAGGGACAGACCAAGAGACCCAGTACTTC
CASSLGTDQETQYF
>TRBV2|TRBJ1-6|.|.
TGTGCCAGCAGTGAAAGGGGGACACCAAATTCACCCCTCCACTTT
CASSERGTPNSPLHF
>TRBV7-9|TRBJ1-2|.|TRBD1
TGTGCCAGCAGCCTCTGGGACAGGGAAGACTATGGCTACACCTTC
CASSLWDREDYGYTF
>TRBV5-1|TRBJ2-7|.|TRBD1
TGCGCCAGCAGCTTTGCACAGGGGGCCTACGAGCAGTACTTC
CASSFAQGAYEQYF
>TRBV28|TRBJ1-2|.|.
TGTGCCAGCAGAGAGGGGGGGATGAACTATGGCTACACCTTC
CASREGGMNYGYTF
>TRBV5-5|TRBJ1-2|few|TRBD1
TGTGCCAGCAGCGCGGGGACAGGGGGCATCTATGGCTACACCTTC
CASSAGTGGIYGYTF
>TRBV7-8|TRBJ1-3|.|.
TGTGCCAGCAGCTTAGACGGAGGGGGAAACACCATATATTTT
CASSLDGGGNTIYF
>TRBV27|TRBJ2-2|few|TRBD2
TGTGCCAGCAGCCAGTTTGCGGGACTAAGGAACACCGGGGAGCTGTTTTTT
CASSQFAGLRNTGELFF
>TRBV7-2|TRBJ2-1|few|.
TGTGCCAGCAGCTCACAGGACATCGAGCAGTTCTTC
CASSSQDIEQFF
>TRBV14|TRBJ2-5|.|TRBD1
TGTGCCAGCAGCCGAGGGAGGGGACAGGGGTTCCTGGAGACCCAGTACTTC
CASSRGRGQGFLETQYF
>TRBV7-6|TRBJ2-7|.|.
TGTGCCAGCAGCTTAGCAGGGGTTTACGAGCAGTACTTC
CASSLAGVYEQYF
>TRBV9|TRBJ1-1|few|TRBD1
TGTGCCAGCAGCGTAGGGCAGATGCAGGGGGTAGCTTTCTTT
CASSVGQMQGVAFF
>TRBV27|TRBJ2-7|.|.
TGTGCCAGCAGTCCCCAGCTACTAGCCTACGAGCAGTACTTC
CASSPQLLAYEQYF
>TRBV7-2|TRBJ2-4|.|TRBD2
TGTGCCAGCAGCAAACTAGCGGGGGGGGTAAGAAACATTCAGTACTTC
CASSKLAGGVRNIQYF
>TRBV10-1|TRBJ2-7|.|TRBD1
TGCGCCAGCAGTGACCCCACAGGGGGCCCGAACGAGCAGTACTTC
CASSDPTGGPNEQYF
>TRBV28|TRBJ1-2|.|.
TGTGCCAGCAGTTTAACTTCTACAGGAGTGCTGGAATATGGCTACACCTTC
CASSLTSTGVLEYGYTF
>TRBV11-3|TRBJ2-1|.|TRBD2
TGTGCCAGCAGCTCCTTGACTAGCCCCTACAATGAGCAGTTCTTC
CASSSLTSPYNEQFF
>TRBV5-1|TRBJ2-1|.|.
TGCGCCAGCGGGGAGGGGGACTCCTACAATGAGCAGTTCTTC
CASGEGDSYNEQFF
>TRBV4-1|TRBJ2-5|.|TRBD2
TGCGCCAGCAGCCAAAAACCCGGGACTAGCGAAGAGACCCAGTACTTC
CASSQKPGTSEETQYF
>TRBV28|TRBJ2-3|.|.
TGTGCCAGCAACAACAGGGGCACAGATACGCAGTATTTT
CASNNRGTDTQYF
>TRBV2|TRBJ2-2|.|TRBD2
TGTGCCAGCAGTGGGGGCGGGAGGGACGGGGAGCTGTTTTTT
CASSGGGRDGELFF
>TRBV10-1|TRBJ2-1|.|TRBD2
TGCGCCAGCAGTGAACTAGCGGGGACCTACAATGAGCAGTTCTTC
CASSELAGTYNEQFF